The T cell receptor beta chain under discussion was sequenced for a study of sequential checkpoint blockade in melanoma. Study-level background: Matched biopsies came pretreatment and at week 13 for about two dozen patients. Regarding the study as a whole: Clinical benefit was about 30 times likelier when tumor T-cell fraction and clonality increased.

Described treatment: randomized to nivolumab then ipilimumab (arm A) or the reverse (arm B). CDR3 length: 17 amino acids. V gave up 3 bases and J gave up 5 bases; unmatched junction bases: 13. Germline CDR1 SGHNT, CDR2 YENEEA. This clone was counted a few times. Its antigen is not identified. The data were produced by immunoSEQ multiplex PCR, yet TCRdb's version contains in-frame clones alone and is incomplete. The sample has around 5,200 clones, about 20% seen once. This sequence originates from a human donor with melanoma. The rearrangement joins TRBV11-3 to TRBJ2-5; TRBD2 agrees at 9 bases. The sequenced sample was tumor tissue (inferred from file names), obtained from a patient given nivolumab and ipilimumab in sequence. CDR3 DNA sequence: TGTGCCAGCAGCTTGGCCGGTGGCGGGGGGGCCGATGAGACCCAGTACTTC. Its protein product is CASSLAGGGGADETQYF.